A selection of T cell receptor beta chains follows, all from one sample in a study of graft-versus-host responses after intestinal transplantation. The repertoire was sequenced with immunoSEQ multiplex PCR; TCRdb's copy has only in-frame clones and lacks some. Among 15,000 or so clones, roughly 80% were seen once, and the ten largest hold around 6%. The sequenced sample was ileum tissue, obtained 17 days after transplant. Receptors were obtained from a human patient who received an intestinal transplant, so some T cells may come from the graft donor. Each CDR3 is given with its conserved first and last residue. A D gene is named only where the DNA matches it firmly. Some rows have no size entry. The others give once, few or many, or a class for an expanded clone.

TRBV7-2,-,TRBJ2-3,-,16,CASSPRAGYGTDTQYF,TGTGCCAGCAGCCCCCGGGCAGGGTACGGCACAGATACGCAGTATTTT
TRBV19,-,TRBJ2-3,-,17,CASSIYAGPGATDTQYF,TGTGCCAGTAGTATATACGCAGGGCCAGGGGCCACAGATACGCAGTATTTT
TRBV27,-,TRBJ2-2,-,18,CASSPNLRQGGNTGELFF,TGTGCCAGCAGCCCTAATCTCCGACAAGGGGGGAACACCGGGGAGCTGTTTTTT
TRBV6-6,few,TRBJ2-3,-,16,CASSPSGRRGSDTQYF,TGTGCCAGCAGTCCGTCGGGACGTAGAGGATCAGATACGCAGTATTTT
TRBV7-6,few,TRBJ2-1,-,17,CASSLVSLEGPYNEQFF,TGTGCCAGCAGCTTAGTGTCCCTCGAGGGCCCCTACAATGAGCAGTTCTTC
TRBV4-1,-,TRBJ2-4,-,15,CASSQDLPAKNIQYF,TGCGCCAGCAGCCAAGATCTGCCTGCCAAAAACATTCAGTACTTC
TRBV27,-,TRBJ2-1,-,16,CASSFAWAAAYNEQFF,TGTGCCAGCAGTTTCGCCTGGGCCGCCGCGTACAATGAGCAGTTCTTC
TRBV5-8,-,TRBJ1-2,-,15,CASSLGALGVSGYTF,TGTGCCAGCAGCTTGGGCGCACTGGGGGTGTCGGGCTACACCTTC
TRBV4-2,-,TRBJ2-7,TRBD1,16,CASSQSGQGAGYEQYF,TGTGCCAGCAGCCAATCAGGACAGGGGGCCGGGTACGAGCAGTACTTC
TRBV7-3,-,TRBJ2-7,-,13,CASSLGRDYEQYF,TGTGCCAGCAGCTTAGGTAGGGACTACGAGCAGTACTTC
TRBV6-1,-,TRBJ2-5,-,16,CASSEGWGGPRETQYF,TGTGCCAGCAGTGAAGGTTGGGGGGGGCCGAGGGAGACCCAGTACTTC
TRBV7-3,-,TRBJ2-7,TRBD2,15,CASSPQRGSSYEQYF,TGTGCCAGCAGCCCCCAGCGGGGCAGCTCCTACGAGCAGTACTTC
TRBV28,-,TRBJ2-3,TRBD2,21,CASGDLRWGAGKEREDPTQYF,TGTGCCAGCGGGGACCTTCGTTGGGGCGCGGGGAAAGAGCGGGAGGATCCCACGCAGTATTTT
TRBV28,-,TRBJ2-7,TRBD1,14,CASTRGMSPYEQYF,TGTGCCAGCACCAGGGGGATGAGCCCCTACGAGCAGTACTTC
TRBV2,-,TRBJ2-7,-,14,CASRLGTPSYEQYF,TGTGCCAGCAGGCTGGGGACCCCCTCCTACGAGCAGTACTTC
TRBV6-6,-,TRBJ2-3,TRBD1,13,CASSYTGADTQYF,TGTGCCAGCAGTTACACAGGGGCAGATACGCAGTATTTT
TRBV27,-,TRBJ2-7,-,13,CASSYRPTYEQYF,TGTGCCAGCAGTTATAGGCCCACCTACGAGCAGTACTTC
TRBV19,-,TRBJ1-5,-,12,CASRREYQPQHF,TGTGCCAGTAGACGGGAGTATCAGCCCCAGCATTTT
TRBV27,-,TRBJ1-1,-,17,CASSLFGRWQLNTEAFF,TGTGCCAGCAGTTTATTTGGACGGTGGCAGTTGAACACTGAAGCTTTCTTT
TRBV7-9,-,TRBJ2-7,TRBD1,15,CASSLGTGIGYEQYF,TGTGCCAGCAGCTTAGGGACAGGGATTGGCTACGAGCAGTACTTC
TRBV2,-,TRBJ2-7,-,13,CASSERENYEQYF,TGTGCCAGCAGTGAACGCGAGAACTACGAGCAGTACTTC
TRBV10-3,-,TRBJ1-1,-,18,CAISEGRRRVEKDTEAFF,TGTGCCATCAGTGAGGGCAGGCGGAGGGTAGAGAAGGACACTGAAGCTTTCTTT
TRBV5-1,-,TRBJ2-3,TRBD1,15,CASSLRDRGVGTQYF,TGCGCCAGCAGCTTGAGGGACAGGGGGGTAGGTACGCAGTATTTT
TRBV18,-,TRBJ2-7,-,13,CASSPIEGYEQYF,TGTGCCAGCTCACCCATAGAAGGCTACGAGCAGTACTTC
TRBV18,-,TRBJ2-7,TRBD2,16,CASSPPRASGNYEQYF,TGTGCCAGCTCACCACCGCGGGCTAGCGGGAACTACGAGCAGTACTTC
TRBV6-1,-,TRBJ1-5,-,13,CASTETAFHAQHF,TGTGCCAGCACCGAGACGGCCTTTCATGCCCAGCATTTT